This T cell receptor beta chain comes out of a study of cytomegalovirus exposure and HLA in healthy donors. The primer mix had 60 Vbeta and 13 Jbeta primers. Sequenced by immunoSEQ multiplex PCR; TCRdb stores in-frame clones only, minus some. The sample holds more than 95,000 clones, 60% to 85% seen once. Whole-study results and caveats: Later on, an analysis tied 15,000 to 20,000 TCR beta sequences to HLA alleles at 0.05 false discovery rate. Cytomegalovirus association was assigned to more than 150 TCR beta chains.

Turning to this clone: No antigen is known for it.

V lost 6 bases to trimming and J lost 1 base, with 12 bases between them. Germline loops: CDR1 MDHEN, CDR2 SYDVKM. The CDR3 length is 14 residues. V usage is TRBV28 and J usage is TRBJ1-1, with unresolved D. The specimen was PBMCs. The TCR comes from a woman between 18 and 29 years old in good health and CMV-seronegative. CDR3 in DNA: TGTGCCAGCAGCAAGCTAGGGAGGAACACTGAAGCTTTCTTT. Its translation: CASSKLGRNTEAFF.